This is a list of T cell receptor beta chains from one sample in a study of vaccination effects on CD4 cells after COVID-19. Clones were sequenced by immunoSEQ multiplex PCR, and TCRdb holds only the in-frame ones, with some missing. Among 84,000 or so clones listed, roughly 80% were seen once. No antigens are known for them. Material: CD4+ T cells from PBMCs cultured with HCoV-OC43 spike peptides, obtained after COVID-19 vaccination. These receptor sequences come from a human donor who received a COVID-19 vaccine. Both conserved end residues are part of each CDR3. The D gene is left open where the match is weak. Only part of the rows carry a size: once, few, many, or a class if the clone is expanded.

TRBJ2-1 . TRBV6-2/TRBV6-3 . TGTGCCAGCACCCCAGAAGGGCCCCCCTACAATGAGCAGTTCTTC CASTPEGPPYNEQFF
TRBJ2-5 . TRBV30 once TGTGCCTGGAGCGTCAGTAGCCAAGAGACCCAGTACTTC CAWSVSSQETQYF
TRBJ2-3 . TRBV15 . TGTGCCACCAGCAGAGATGGGGTGATGAATACGCAGTATTTT CATSRDGVMNTQYF
TRBJ1-3 . TRBV7-2 . TGTGCCAGCAGCTCTTCCCTGGGGCCCCACTCTGGAAACACCATATATTTT CASSSSLGPHSGNTIYF
TRBJ1-2 TRBD1 TRBV29-1 . TGCAGCGTGGGGGCCGGGACAGAAGGCTACACCTTC CSVGAGTEGYTF
TRBJ1-5 . TRBV7-2 few TGTGCCAGCAGCGGACGAGGACGAGGGAATCAGCCCCAGCATTTT CASSGRGRGNQPQHF
TRBJ1-2 . TRBV7-2 . TGTGCCAGCAGCTTAGATATTGGCAGTAACTATGGCTACACCTTC CASSLDIGSNYGYTF
TRBJ2-3 . TRBV5-1 . TGCGCCAGCAGCTTCTACCACACAGATACGCAGTATTTT CASSFYHTDTQYF
TRBJ2-2 . TRBV3-1/TRBV3-2 . TGTGCCAGCAGCCAAGATATGCTGAACACCGGGGAGCTGTTTTTT CASSQDMLNTGELFF
TRBJ2-5 . TRBV6-5 once TGTGCCAGCAGTATGGGAGAGACCCAGTACTTC CASSMGETQYF
TRBJ2-5 . TRBV6-5 . TGTGCCAGCAGTTTCCTCGCCTATCGGGAGACCCAGTACTTC CASSFLAYRETQYF
TRBJ1-3 . TRBV12-3/TRBV12-4 . TGTGCCAGCAGTTTAGGTCTCACGAACACCATATATTTT CASSLGLTNTIYF
TRBJ2-5 . TRBV7-8 . TGTGCCAGCAAATTCGGGACACCACGCCAAGAGACCCAGTACTTC CASKFGTPRQETQYF
TRBJ1-1 . TRBV5-1 . TGCGCCAGCGGATTCCTGGGGCCTACTGGGAGCAACACTGAAGCTTTCTTT CASGFLGPTGSNTEAFF
TRBJ2-5 TRBD2 TRBV29-1 . TGCAGCGTAGCGTACGGGGGGGCCGGGGAGACCCAGTACTTC CSVAYGGAGETQYF
TRBJ1-1 . TRBV6-5 once TGTGCCAGCAGCCGGGGGGCGCGAGGAAGCACTGAAGCTTTCTTT CASSRGARGSTEAFF
TRBJ1-2 . TRBV25-1 . TGTGCCAGCAGTCAAGGGGGGGGCTCTGGCTACACCTTC CASSQGGGSGYTF
TRBJ1-2 . TRBV12-3/TRBV12-4 . TGTGCCAGCTCCCGCATCGGGAACTATGGCTACACCTTC CASSRIGNYGYTF